This T cell receptor beta chain was sequenced in a study of metastatic and nonmetastatic thyroid tumors. Study-level information: Blood and tumor or nodule tissue repertoires from malignant and benign thyroid patients were compared. Study-wide results and caveats: In blood and tumor, TCR beta diversity was reportedly significantly higher in malignant thyroid tumors than in benign nodules.

Each patient went into thyroid surgery without having received any treatment. This clone showed up many times. The target antigen is unknown. One end of the junction does not line up with germline, which may come from a read error. Other DNA sequences in this specimen translate into the identical CDR3. Germline V gene data show CDR1 as MDHEN and CDR2 as SYDVKM. CDR3 length: 14 amino acids. TCRdb used MiXCR to call clones anew from the PCR reads. The sample records about 92,000 clones, under 15% being singletons. The sequence derives from a female donor with papillary thyroid cancer or a benign thyroid nodule (not recorded which). Some clones in this sample may be carry-over from other donors' samples. The source material was blood. The J gene is TRBJ1-1, the V gene TRBV28, with TRBD1 as a possible D gene (6 bases). The CDR3 DNA reads TGTGCCAGCAGTTTAGTTGGGGGCAACACTGAGGCTTTCTTT. Its protein is CASSLVGGNTEAFF. Variable domain in full (rest from reference TRBV28 and TRBJ1-1): DVKVTQSSRYLVKRTGEKVFLECVQDMDHENMFWYRQDPGLGLRLIYFSYDVKMKEKGDIPEGYSVSREKKERFSLILESASTNQTSMYLCASSLVGGNTEAFFGQGTRLTVV.